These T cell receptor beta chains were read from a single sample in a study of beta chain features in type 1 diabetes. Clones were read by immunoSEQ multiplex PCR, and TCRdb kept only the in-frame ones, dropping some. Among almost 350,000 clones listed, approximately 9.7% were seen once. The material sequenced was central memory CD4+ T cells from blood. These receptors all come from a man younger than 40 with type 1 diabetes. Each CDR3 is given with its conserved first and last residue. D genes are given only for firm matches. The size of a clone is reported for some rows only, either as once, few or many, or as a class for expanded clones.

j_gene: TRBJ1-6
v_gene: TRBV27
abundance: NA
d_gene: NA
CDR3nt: TGTGCCAGCAGTTTTCCTAATTCACCCCTCCACTTT
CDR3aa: CASSFPNSPLHF

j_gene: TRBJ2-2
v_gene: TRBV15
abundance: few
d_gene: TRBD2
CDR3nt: TGTGCCACCAGCAGAGATAACGGGAGGGTGAACACCGGGGAGCTGTTTTTT
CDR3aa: CATSRDNGRVNTGELFF

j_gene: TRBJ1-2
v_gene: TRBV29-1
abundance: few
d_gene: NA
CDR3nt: TGCAGCGTTGAAGATCGAGCCTATGGCTACACCTTC
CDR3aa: CSVEDRAYGYTF

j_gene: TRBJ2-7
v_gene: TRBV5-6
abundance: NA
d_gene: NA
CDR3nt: TGTGCCAGCAGCGAGGCGACAGGCATACACGAGCAGTACTTC
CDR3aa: CASSEATGIHEQYF

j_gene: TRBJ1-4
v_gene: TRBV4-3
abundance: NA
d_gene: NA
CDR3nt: TGCGCCAGCAGCCAGTTTACAGGGATCGGATCTAATGAAAAACTGTTTTTT
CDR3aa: CASSQFTGIGSNEKLFF

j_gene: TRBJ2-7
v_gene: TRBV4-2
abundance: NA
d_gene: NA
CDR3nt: TGTGCCAGCAGCCAAGTGGGGGTGGGGGCCGAGCAGTACTTC
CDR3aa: CASSQVGVGAEQYF

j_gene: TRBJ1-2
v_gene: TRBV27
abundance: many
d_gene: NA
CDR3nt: TGTGCCAGCAGTTTTCGGCAGGGTAGCTATGGCTACACCTTC
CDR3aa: CASSFRQGSYGYTF

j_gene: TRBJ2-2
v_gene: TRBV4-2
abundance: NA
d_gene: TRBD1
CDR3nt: TGTGCCAGCAGATCAAACAGGGGGTATTCCGGGGAGCTGTTTTTT
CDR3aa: CASRSNRGYSGELFF

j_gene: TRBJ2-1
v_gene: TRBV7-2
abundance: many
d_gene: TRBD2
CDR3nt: TGTGCCAGCAGCTTAGAGCGGGGGATAAATGAGCAGTTCTTC
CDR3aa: CASSLERGINEQFF

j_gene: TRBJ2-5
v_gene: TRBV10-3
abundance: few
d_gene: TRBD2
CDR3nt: TGTGCCATCAGTGAGTTCCGGGGGGTTCAAGAGACCCAGTACTTC
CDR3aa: CAISEFRGVQETQYF

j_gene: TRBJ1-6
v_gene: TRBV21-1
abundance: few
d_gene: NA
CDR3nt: TGTGCCAGCAGCCCTCTAACCAGGGCAACACCCCTCCACTTT
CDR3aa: CASSPLTRATPLHF

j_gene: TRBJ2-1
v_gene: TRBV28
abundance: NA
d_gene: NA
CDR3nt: TGTGCCAGCAGTTTTTTGAGGACAACCTACAATGAGCAGTTCTTC
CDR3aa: CASSFLRTTYNEQFF

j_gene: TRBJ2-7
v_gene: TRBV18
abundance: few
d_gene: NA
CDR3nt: TGTGCCAGCTCACCGGGACGGACTACCTACGAGCAGTACTTC
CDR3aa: CASSPGRTTYEQYF

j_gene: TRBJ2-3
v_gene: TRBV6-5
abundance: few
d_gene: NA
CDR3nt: TGTGCCAGCAGTTACGGTTCCCTGACTAGGGCAGATACGCAGTATTTT
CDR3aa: CASSYGSLTRADTQYF

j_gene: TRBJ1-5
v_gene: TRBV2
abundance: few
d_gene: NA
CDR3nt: TGTGCCAGCAGTGAAGCAAGGGGTCAGCCCCAGCATTTT
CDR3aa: CASSEARGQPQHF

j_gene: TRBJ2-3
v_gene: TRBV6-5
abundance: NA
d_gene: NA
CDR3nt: TGTGCCAGCAGCCTCGGGACTTGGCAAGATACGCAGTATTTT
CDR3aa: CASSLGTWQDTQYF

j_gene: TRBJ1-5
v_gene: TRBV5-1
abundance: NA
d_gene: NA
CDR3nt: TGCGCCAGCAGCTTGGGGGGCGATCAGCCCCAGCATTTT
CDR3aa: CASSLGGDQPQHF

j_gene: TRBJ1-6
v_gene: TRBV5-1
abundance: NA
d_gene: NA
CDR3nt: TGTGCCAGCAGCTTCCCTGGGGAGGGAAATTCACCCCTCCACTTT
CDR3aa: CASSFPGEGNSPLHF

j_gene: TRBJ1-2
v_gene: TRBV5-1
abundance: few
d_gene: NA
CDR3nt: TGCGCCAGCAGCTTGGAATCCGGGGCTGGCTACACCTTC
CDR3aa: CASSLESGAGYTF

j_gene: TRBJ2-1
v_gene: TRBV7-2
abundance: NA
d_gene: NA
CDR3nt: TGTACCAGCAGCGTCGACTACGGTCTCAATGAGCAGTTCTTC
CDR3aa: CTSSVDYGLNEQFF

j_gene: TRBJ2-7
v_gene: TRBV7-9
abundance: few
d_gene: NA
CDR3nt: TGTGCCAGCAGCTTAGCGCTGGGCCAGGTAGACTACGAGCAGTACTTC
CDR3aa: CASSLALGQVDYEQYF

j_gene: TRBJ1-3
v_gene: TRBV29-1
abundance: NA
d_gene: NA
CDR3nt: TGCAGCGTTGAAATCGGGAGGGGGAACACCATATATTTT
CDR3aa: CSVEIGRGNTIYF

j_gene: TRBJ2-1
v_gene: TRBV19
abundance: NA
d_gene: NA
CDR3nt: TGTGCCAGTAGTATAAACCGGGGGCCTTACAATGAGCAGTTCTTC
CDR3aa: CASSINRGPYNEQFF

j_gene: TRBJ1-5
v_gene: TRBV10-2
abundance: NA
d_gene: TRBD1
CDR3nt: TGCGCCAGCACGGGACAGGGCTTTCAGCCCCAGCATTTT
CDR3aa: CASTGQGFQPQHF

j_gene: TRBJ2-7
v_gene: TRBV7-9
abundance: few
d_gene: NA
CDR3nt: TGTGCCAGCAGCCTCCCCTCTAGGGGGGGCCTTTACGAGCAGTACTTC
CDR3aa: CASSLPSRGGLYEQYF

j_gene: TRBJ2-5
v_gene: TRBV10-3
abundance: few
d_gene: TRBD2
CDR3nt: TGTGCCATCAGTGACACTAGCGGGGGGCGAGAGACCCAGTACTTC
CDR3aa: CAISDTSGGRETQYF

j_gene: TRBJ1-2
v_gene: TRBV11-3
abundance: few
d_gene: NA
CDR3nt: TGTGCCAGCAGCTTACGCGGCGATCCTGTCACCCTGACTAACTATGGCTACACCTTC
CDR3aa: CASSLRGDPVTLTNYGYTF

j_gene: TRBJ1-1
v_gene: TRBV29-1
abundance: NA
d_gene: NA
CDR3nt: TGCAGCGTTGAAGGGGGCGGCACTGAAGCTTTCTTT
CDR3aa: CSVEGGGTEAFF

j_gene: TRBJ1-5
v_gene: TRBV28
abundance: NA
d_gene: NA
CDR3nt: TGTGCCAGCGGAGCCGTGGGAGAGTACAATCAGCCCCAGCATTTT
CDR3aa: CASGAVGEYNQPQHF

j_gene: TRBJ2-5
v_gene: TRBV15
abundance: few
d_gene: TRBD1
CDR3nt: TGTGCCACCAGCTCACAGGGGCGGATGGAGACCCAGTACTTC
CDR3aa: CATSSQGRMETQYF

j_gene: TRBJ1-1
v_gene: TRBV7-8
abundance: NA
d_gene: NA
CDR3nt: TGTGCCAGCAGCCACAACAGGGCCATGAACACTGAAGCTTTCTTT
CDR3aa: CASSHNRAMNTEAFF

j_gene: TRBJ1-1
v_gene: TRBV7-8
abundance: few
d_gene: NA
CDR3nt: TGTGCCAGCAGCTTAAGTTTGTTTACTGAAGCTTTCTTT
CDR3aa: CASSLSLFTEAFF

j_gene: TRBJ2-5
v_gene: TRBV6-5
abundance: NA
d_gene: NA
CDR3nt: TGTGCCAGCAGTTACTCGAATCGGTTACGAACGGAGACCCAGTACTTC
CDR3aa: CASSYSNRLRTETQYF

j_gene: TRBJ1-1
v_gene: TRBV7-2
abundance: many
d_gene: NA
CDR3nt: TGTGCCAGCAGCTTCGGGTCGGAGGCGGTAGCTTTCTTT
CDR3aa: CASSFGSEAVAFF

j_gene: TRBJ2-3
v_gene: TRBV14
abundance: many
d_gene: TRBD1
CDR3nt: TGTGCCAGCAGCCAATGGACAGGGTCAAGCACAGATACGCAGTATTTT
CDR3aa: CASSQWTGSSTDTQYF

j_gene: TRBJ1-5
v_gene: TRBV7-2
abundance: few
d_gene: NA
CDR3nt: TGTGCCAGCAGCTTAGTAGGCAATCAGCCCCAGCATTTT
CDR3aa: CASSLVGNQPQHF

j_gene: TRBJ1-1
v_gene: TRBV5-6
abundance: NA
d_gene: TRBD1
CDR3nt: TGTGCCAGCAGTAGAACAGGGGACGCTTTCTTT
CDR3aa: CASSRTGDAFF

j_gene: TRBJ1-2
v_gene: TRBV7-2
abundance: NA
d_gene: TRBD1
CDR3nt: TGTGCCAGCAGCTTACAAACAGGGGGCCTCTATGGCTACACCTTC
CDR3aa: CASSLQTGGLYGYTF

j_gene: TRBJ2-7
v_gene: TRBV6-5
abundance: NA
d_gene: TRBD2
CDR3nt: TGTGCCAGCAGTTACTCCGGGACTAGCGGAGTCGAGCAGTACTTC
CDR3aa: CASSYSGTSGVEQYF

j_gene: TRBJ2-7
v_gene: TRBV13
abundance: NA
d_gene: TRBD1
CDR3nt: TGTGCCAGCAGCTCCGGGACAGCTAGTTCCTACGAGCAGTACTTC
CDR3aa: CASSSGTASSYEQYF

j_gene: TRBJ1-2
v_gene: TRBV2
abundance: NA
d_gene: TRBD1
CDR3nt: TGTGCCAGCAGGGGGACAGGGACAGCCTATGGCTACACCTTC
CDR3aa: CASRGTGTAYGYTF

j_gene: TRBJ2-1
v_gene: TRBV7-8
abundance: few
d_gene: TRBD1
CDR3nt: TGTGCCAGCAGCTCGGACAGGGTGGTCTACAATGAGCAGTTCTTC
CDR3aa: CASSSDRVVYNEQFF

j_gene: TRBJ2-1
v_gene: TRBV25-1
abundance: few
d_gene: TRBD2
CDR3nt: TGTGCCAGCAGTGAATTCAGCGGGGGGGCGAAAAATGAGCAGTTCTTC
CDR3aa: CASSEFSGGAKNEQFF

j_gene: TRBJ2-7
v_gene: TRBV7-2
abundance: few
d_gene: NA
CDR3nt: TGTGCCAGCAGCCCGGACTCCGGGTCCTACGAGCAGTACTTC
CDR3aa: CASSPDSGSYEQYF

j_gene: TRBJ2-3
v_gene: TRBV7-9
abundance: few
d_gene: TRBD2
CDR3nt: TGTGCCAGCACCCGACTAGCGGGGTGGTCAGATACGCAGTATTTT
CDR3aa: CASTRLAGWSDTQYF